This record covers a single T cell receptor beta chain. What it binds is not known. Trimming took 5 bases from V and 1 from J; bases not matched to a gene: 14. Germline V CDR1 and CDR2: MDHEN, SYDVKM. The CDR3 spans 17 residues. It was with 60 Vbeta and 13 Jbeta primers that the PCR ran. TCRdb's copy holds only in-frame clones and misses some; the assay was immunoSEQ multiplex PCR. The data contain some 270,000 clones, 80% of them singletons. The sample is drawn from a study of cytomegalovirus exposure and HLA in healthy donors. Overall study findings and caveats: For presence/absence analyses, sequencing depth was assumed to be roughly uniform across donors.

This sequence originates from a girl aged 2 to 10 in good health and CMV-seronegative. What was sequenced was PBMCs. J is TRBJ2-7 and V is TRBV28; TRBD1 matches at 7 bases. In DNA, the CDR3 is TGTGCCAGCAGTCCACCATGGGGACAGTCCCTGTCCTACGAGCAGTACTTC. Its protein is CASSPPWGQSLSYEQYF.